This TCR beta chain was sequenced during a study of metastatic and nonmetastatic thyroid tumors. About the study: Where malignant and benign thyroid patients were concerned, repertoires were compared across blood and tumor or nodule tissue.

In the authors' workflow: Using the CDR3 differences seen across clinicopathological groups, the authors built a distant-metastasis classifier for papillary thyroid cancer, which was meant to discriminate distant-metastatic patients. TCRdb recomputed clones from the PCR reads via MiXCR. These V and J calls originate from TCRdb's pipeline instead of the authors' own analysis. Here the sample spans some 46,000 clones, under 25% being singletons. This clone appeared a few times. Its target is not known. Germline CDR1 reads SGHRS; CDR2 reads YFSETQ. The ends lost 0 bases at V and 7 bases at J; junction bases unmatched: 7. This CDR3 has 16 amino acids. Findings and caveats of the study: Malignant thyroid tumors reportedly exceeded benign nodules significantly in TCR beta diversity, with the difference appearing in blood and tumor.

Among the patients, none had received any treatment before thyroid surgery. This receptor was taken from a male donor with papillary thyroid cancer or a benign thyroid nodule (not recorded which). Some clones in this sample may be carry-over from other donors' samples. The chain is built from TRBV5-1 and TRBJ2-1; TRBD1 agrees at 10 bases. The sample taken for sequencing was blood. DNA of the CDR3: TGCGCCAGCAGCTTGGCCGGGACAGGGGTTGGGAATGAGCAGTTCTTC. This encodes CASSLAGTGVGNEQFF.